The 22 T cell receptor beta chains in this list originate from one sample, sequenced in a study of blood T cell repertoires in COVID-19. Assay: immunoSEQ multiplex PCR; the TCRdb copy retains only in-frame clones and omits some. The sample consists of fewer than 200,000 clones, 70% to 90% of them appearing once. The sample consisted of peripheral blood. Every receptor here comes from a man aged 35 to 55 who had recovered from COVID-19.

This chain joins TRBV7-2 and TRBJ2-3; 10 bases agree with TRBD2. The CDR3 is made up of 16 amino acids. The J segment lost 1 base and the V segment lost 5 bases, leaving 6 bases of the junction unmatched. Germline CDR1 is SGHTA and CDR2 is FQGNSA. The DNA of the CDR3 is TGTGCCAGCAGCATTCTTCTAGCGGGGGGCACAGATACGCAGTATTTT. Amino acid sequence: CASSILLAGGTDTQYF.

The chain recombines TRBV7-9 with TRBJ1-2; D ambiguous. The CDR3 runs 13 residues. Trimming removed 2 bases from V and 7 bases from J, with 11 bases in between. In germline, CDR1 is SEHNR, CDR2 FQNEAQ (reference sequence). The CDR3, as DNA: TGTGCCAGCAGCTTAAAGGCAGCGGGTGGCTACACCTTC. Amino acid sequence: CASSLKAAGGYTF. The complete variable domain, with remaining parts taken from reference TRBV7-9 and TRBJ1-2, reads DTGVSQNPRHKITKRGQNVTFRCDPISEHNRLYWYRQTLGQGPEFLTYFQNEAQLEKSRLLSDRFSAERPKGSFSTLEIQRTEQGDSAMYLCASSLKAAGGYTFGSGTRLTVV.

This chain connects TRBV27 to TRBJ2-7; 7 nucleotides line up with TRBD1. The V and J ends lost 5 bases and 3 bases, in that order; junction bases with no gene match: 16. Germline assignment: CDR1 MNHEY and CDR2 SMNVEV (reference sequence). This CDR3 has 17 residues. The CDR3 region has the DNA TGTGCCAGCAGTCCAGGACAGGCCCCTCCAATAATCTACGAGCAGTACTTC. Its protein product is CASSPGQAPPIIYEQYF.

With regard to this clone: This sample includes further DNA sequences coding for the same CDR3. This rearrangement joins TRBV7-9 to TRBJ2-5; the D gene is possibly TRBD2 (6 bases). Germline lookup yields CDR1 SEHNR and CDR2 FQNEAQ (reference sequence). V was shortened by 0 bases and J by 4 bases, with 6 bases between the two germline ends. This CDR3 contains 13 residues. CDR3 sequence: CASSLAGGETQYF. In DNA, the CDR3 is TGTGCCAGCAGCTTAGCCGGGGGAGAGACCCAGTACTTC.

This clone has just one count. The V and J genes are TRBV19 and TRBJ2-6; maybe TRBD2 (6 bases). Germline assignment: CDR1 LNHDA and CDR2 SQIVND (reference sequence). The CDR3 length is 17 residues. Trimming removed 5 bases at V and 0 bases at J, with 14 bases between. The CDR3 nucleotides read TGTGCCAGTAGTGCTAGCGATGTTAGCTCTGGGGCCAACGTCCTGACTTTC. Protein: CASSASDVSSGANVLTF.

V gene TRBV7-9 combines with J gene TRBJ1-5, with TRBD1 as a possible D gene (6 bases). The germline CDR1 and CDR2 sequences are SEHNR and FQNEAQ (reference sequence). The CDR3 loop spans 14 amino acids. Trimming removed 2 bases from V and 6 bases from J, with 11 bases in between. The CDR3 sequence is CASSLSGASQPQHF. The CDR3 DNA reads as TGTGCCAGCAGCTTATCAGGGGCTAGTCAGCCCCAGCATTTT. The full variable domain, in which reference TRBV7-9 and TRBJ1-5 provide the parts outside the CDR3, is DTGVSQNPRHKITKRGQNVTFRCDPISEHNRLYWYRQTLGQGPEFLTYFQNEAQLEKSRLLSDRFSAERPKGSFSTLEIQRTEQGDSAMYLCASSLSGASQPQHFGDGTRLSIL.

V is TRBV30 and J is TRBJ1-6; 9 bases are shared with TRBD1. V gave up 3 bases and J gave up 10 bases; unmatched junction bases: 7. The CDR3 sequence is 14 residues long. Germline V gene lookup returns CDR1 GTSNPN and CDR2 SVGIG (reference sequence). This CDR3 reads CAWSALTGGSPLHF. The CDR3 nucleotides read TGTGCCTGGAGCGCACTTACAGGGGGCTCACCCCTCCACTTT. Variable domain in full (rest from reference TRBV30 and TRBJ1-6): SQTIHQWPATLVQPVGSPLSLECTVEGTSNPNLYWYRQAAGRGLQLLFYSVGIGQISSEVPQNLSASRPQDRQFILSSKKLLLSDSGFYLCAWSALTGGSPLHFGNGTRLTVT.

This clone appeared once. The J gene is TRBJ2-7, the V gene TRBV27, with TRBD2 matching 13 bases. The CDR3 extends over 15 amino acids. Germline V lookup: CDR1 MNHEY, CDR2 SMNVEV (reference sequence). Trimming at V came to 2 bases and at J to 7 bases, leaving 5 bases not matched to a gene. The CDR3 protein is CASSLGLAGVGEQYF. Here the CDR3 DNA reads TGTGCCAGCAGTTTAGGACTAGCGGGAGTCGGGGAGCAGTACTTC.

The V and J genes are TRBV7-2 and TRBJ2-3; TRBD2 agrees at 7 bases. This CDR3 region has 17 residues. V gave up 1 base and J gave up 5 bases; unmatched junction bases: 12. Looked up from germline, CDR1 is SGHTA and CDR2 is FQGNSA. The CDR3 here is CASSLGLLAAGVDTQYF. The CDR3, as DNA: TGTGCCAGCAGCTTAGGTTTGCTAGCGGCCGGGGTAGATACGCAGTATTTT.

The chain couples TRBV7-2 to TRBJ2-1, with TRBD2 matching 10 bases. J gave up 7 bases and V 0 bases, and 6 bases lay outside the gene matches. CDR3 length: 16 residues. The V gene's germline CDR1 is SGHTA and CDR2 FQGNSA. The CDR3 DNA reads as TGTGCCAGCAGCTTAGCTCTGACGACTAGCGGGAATGAGCAGTTCTTC. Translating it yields CASSLALTTSGNEQFF.

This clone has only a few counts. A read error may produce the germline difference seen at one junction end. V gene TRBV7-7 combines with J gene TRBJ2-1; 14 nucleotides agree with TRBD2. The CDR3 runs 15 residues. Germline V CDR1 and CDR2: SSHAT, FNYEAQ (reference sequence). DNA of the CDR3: TGTGCTAGCAGCCCCGGACTAGCGGGGGGTAGTGAGCAGTTCTTC. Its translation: CASSPGLAGGSEQFF.

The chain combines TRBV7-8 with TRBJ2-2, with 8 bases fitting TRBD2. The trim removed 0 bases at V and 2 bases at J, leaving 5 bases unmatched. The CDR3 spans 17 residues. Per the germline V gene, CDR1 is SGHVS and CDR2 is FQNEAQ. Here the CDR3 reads CASSLAVSGINTGELFF. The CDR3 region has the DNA TGTGCCAGCAGCTTAGCCGTTAGCGGGATAAACACCGGGGAGCTGTTTTTT.

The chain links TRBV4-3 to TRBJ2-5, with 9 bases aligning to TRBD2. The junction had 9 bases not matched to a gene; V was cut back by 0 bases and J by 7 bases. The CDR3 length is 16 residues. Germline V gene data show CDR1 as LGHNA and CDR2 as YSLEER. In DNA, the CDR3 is TGCGCCAGCAGCCAAGATGCCAGCGGGAGGTCCGGGACCCAGTACTTC. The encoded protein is CASSQDASGRSGTQYF.

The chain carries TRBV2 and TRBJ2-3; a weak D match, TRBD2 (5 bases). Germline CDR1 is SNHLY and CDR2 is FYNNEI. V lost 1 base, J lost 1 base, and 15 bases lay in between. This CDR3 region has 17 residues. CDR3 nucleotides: TGTGCCAGCAGTGAAGGGGGAGCGTCGGTTCGCACAGATACGCAGTATTTT. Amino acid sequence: CASSEGGASVRTDTQYF. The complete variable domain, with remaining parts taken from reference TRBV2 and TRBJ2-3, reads EPEVTQTPSHQVTQMGQEVILRCVPISNHLYFYWYRQILGQKVEFLVSFYNNEISEKSEIFDDQFSVERPDGSNFTLKIRSTKLEDSAMYFCASSEGGASVRTDTQYFGPGTRLTVL.

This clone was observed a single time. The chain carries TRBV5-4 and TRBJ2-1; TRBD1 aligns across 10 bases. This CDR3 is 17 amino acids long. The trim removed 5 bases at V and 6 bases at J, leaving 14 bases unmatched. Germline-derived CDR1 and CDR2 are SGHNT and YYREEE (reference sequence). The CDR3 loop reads CASRPKGGGQGRNEQFF. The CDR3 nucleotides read TGTGCCAGCAGGCCCAAAGGGGGGGGACAGGGGCGCAATGAGCAGTTCTTC.

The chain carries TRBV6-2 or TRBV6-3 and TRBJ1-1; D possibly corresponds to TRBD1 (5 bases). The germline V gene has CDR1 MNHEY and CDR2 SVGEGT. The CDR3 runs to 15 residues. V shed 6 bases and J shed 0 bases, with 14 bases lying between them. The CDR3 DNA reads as TGTGCCAGCAGCACTATACAGGTGCTGAACACTGAAGCTTTCTTT. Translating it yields CASSTIQVLNTEAFF.

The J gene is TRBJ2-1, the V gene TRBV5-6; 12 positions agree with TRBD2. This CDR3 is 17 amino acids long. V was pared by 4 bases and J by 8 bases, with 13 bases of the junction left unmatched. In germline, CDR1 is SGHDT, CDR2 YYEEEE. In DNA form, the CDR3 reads TGTGCCAGCAGCCGGGGGGCTAGCGGGAGGGTAGTCGATGAGCAGTTCTTC. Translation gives CASSRGASGRVVDEQFF.

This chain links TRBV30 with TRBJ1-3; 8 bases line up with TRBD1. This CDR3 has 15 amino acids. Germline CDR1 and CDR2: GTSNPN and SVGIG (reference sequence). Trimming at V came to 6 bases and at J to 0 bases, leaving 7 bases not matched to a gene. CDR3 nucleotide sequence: TGTGCCTGCCGCCGGACAGGGTTCTCTGGAAACACCATATATTTT. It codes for CACRRTGFSGNTIYF.

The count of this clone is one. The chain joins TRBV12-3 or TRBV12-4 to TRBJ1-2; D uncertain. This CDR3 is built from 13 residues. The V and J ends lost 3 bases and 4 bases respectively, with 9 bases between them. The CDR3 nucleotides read TGTGCCAGCAGTTTCGCCAGGCCCTATGGCTACACCTTC. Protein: CASSFARPYGYTF.

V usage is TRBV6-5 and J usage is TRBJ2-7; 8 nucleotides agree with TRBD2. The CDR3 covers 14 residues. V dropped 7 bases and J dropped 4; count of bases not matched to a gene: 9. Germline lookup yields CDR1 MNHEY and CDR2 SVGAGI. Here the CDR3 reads CASTPSGRVYEQYF. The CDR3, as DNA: TGTGCCAGCACCCCGAGCGGGAGAGTGTACGAGCAGTACTTC.

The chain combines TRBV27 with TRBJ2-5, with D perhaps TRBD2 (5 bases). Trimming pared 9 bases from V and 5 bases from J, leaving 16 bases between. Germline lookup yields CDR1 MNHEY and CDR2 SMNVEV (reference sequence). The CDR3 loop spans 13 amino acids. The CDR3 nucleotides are TGTGCCAGTGGTGGGAGCGGAGCCGAGACCCAGTACTTC. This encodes CASGGSGAETQYF.

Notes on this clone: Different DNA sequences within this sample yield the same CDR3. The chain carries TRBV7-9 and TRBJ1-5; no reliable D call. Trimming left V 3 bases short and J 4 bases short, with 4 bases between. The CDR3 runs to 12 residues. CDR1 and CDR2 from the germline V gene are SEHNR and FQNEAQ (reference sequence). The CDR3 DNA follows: TGTGCCAGCAGCTTCCAAAATCAGCCCCAGCATTTT. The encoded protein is CASSFQNQPQHF.